The 23 T cell receptor beta chains below come from one sample, sequenced in a study of cytomegalovirus exposure and HLA in healthy donors. Both 60 Vbeta primers and 13 Jbeta primers went into the PCR. The assay was immunoSEQ multiplex PCR, and TCRdb's table has in-frame clones only and misses some. Found here are about 140,000 clones, 75% to 90% of them singletons; the top ten hold about 7.4%. The specimen sequenced was PBMCs. The receptors stem from a woman aged 50 to 60 in good health and CMV-seropositive.

J is TRBJ1-5 and V is TRBV5-1; the D gene is possibly TRBD1 (5 bases). The ends were cut back, 3 bases at V and 4 bases at J, with 11 bases in the middle. CDR1 SGHRS and CDR2 YFSETQ come from the germline V gene. The CDR3 length is 14 residues. DNA of the CDR3: TGCGCCAGCAGCTATAGGGGTGGGAATCAGCCCCAGCATTTT. Translation gives CASSYRGGNQPQHF.

The genes are TRBV7-9 and TRBJ2-7, with a weak D call TRBD2 (6 bases). The CDR3 sequence is 13 residues long. The germline CDR1 and CDR2 sequences are SEHNR and FQNEAQ (reference sequence). V was shortened by 4 bases and J by 6 bases, with 13 bases between the two germline ends. As DNA, the CDR3 is TGTGCCAGCAGCTCCCGGGACTCTCCCGAGCAGTACTTC. As protein: CASSSRDSPEQYF.

J is TRBJ2-3 and V is TRBV5-8; 8 nucleotides line up with TRBD2. The germline V gene encodes CDR1 SGHTS and CDR2 YDEGEE. With 2 bases clipped from V and 4 bases from J, the junction kept 9 bases outside the gene matches. The CDR3 runs 16 residues. The CDR3 protein is CASSFHTGGPPDTQYF. The DNA for the CDR3 is TGTGCCAGCAGCTTCCACACGGGGGGGCCCCCAGATACGCAGTATTTT.

The DNA of the CDR3 is TGTGCCAGCAGTGACAGCGGGGGGGCAGGGGAGACCCAGTACTTC. Translated, it gives CASSDSGGAGETQYF. The chain couples TRBV25-1 to TRBJ2-5; 10 bases fit TRBD2. Per the germline V gene, CDR1 is MGHDK and CDR2 is SYGVNS. Trimming took 3 bases from V and 5 from J; bases not matched to a gene: 6. The CDR3 is 15 residues long.

V usage is TRBV2 and J usage is TRBJ1-2, with D perhaps TRBD1 (6 bases). Trimming left V 11 bases short and J 4 bases short, with 14 bases between. The CDR3 has 12 amino acids. CDR1 is SNHLY and CDR2 is FYNNEI in the germline V gene. In DNA, the CDR3 is TGTGCCGGCGGCGGACAGTTCTATGGCTACACCTTC. It encodes CAGGGQFYGYTF.

V and J are TRBV5-4 and TRBJ2-7; TRBD1 is a possible D gene (6 bases). This CDR3 region has 14 residues. Trimming removed 3 bases at V and 2 bases at J, with 12 bases between. The germline CDR1 and CDR2 sequences are SGHNT and YYREEE (reference sequence). This CDR3 reads CASSSRQAPYEQYF. CDR3 nucleotides: TGTGCCAGCAGCTCAAGACAGGCCCCCTACGAGCAGTACTTC.

The chain recombines TRBV7-2 with TRBJ2-7; D remains unclear. Trimming shortened V by 2 bases and J by 2 bases, and 4 bases separated the two germline ends. The germline gives CDR1 SGHTA, CDR2 FQGNSA. The CDR3 loop spans 12 amino acids. CDR3: CASSLSTYEQYF. The CDR3 DNA reads as TGTGCCAGCAGCTTATCTACCTACGAGCAGTACTTC.

This sequence joins TRBV19 and TRBJ2-2, with D hard to call. Trimming cost V 7 bases and J 8 bases, with 14 bases left between them. The germline CDR1 and CDR2 sequences are LNHDA and SQIVND (reference sequence). CDR3 size: 13 residues. The CDR3 is CASKPNGWGELFF. The CDR3 DNA reads TGTGCCAGTAAGCCCAACGGTTGGGGGGAGCTGTTTTTT.

This clone came up a few times. The chain carries TRBV11-3 and TRBJ2-1; D might be TRBD2 (6 bases). CDR1 is SGHNT and CDR2 is YENEEA in the germline V gene. V was cut by 5 bases and J by 8 bases, with 10 bases left in between. This CDR3 region has 12 residues. CDR3 residues: CASSVGEDEQFF. The CDR3, as DNA: TGTGCCAGCAGCGTAGGGGAGGATGAGCAGTTCTTC.

The table lists this clone with a count of one. The J gene is TRBJ1-2, the V gene TRBV5-1, with D possibly being TRBD1 (5 bases). The CDR3 totals 13 residues. Trimming shortened V by 4 bases and J by 6 bases, and 13 bases separated the two germline ends. The germline CDR1 and CDR2 sequences are SGHRS and YFSETQ. The CDR3 DNA follows: TGCGCCAGCAGCCCCGGGGGGAGCCATGGCTACACCTTC. This translates into CASSPGGSHGYTF.

This clone appeared a few times. CDR3 loop: CASSEGHRNQPQHF. The CDR3 DNA is TGTGCCAGCAGTGAGGGACATCGCAATCAGCCCCAGCATTTT. This chain links TRBV2 with TRBJ1-5; D might be TRBD1 (6 bases). The length of the CDR3 is 14 residues. V shed 3 bases and J shed 2 bases, with 8 bases lying between them. Germline lookup yields CDR1 SNHLY and CDR2 FYNNEI.

This clone was detected once. One end of the junction is discordant with germline, which a read error may explain. The CDR3, as DNA: TGTGCCAGCAGTTTAGGGCTTTCGGTGGGGACTGACTTC. Amino acids: CASSLGLSVGTDF. This sequence joins TRBV28 and TRBJ2-7; a possible D gene is TRBD2 (6 bases). The germline gives CDR1 MDHEN, CDR2 SYDVKM. This CDR3 region has 13 residues.

The gene calls are TRBV7-2 and TRBJ2-5; 14 bases are a match to TRBD2. Near its end, the DNA agrees better with TRBJ2-7, so the J call may be wrong. Germline CDR1 is SGHTA and CDR2 is FQGNSA. The CDR3 has 17 residues. The CDR3 loop reads CASSSQSGLAGVYEQYF. DNA of the CDR3: TGTGCCAGCAGCTCCCAGTCGGGACTAGCGGGGGTCTACGAGCAGTACTTC.

This rearrangement joins TRBV9 to TRBJ2-3; 7 bases agree with TRBD2. V shed 2 bases and J 1 base; nucleotides not matched to a gene: 7. The V gene's germline CDR1 is SGDLS and CDR2 YYNGEE. The CDR3 has 16 amino acids. The CDR3 coding sequence is TGTGCCAGCAGCGTTAGAGGCGGGGGAGGCACAGATACGCAGTATTTT. It encodes CASSVRGGGGTDTQYF.

The V call is TRBV5-1, the J call TRBJ2-5, with 8 bases lining up with TRBD2. J lost 14 bases, V lost 3 bases, and 9 bases had no gene match. In germline, CDR1 is SGHRS, CDR2 YFSETQ. The length of the CDR3 is 12 residues. The CDR3 loop reads CASSSGTRTPYF. CDR3 nucleotide sequence: TGCGCCAGCAGCTCCGGGACTAGAACCCCATACTTC.

The rearrangement links TRBV18 to TRBJ2-7; 14 bases fit TRBD2. Germline CDR1 KGHSH, CDR2 LQKENI. The CDR3 sequence is 20 residues long. The V and J ends lost 5 bases and 6 bases, in that order; junction bases with no gene match: 21. CDR3 in DNA: TGTGCCAGCTCAACCCGACCGGGACTAGCGGGGGCTAAGGGAGCGGGCGAGCAGTACTTC. Protein sequence: CASSTRPGLAGAKGAGEQYF.

The chain recombines TRBV5-1 with TRBJ1-5; 7 positions match TRBD1. Looked up from germline, CDR1 is SGHRS and CDR2 is YFSETQ. CDR3 length: 14 residues. V lost 0 bases and J lost 5; bases outside the gene matches: 2. The CDR3 nucleotides are TGCGCCAGCAGCTTGGGCAGGGGGGATCAGCCCCAGCATTTT. Translated, it gives CASSLGRGDQPQHF.

As regards this clone: The same CDR3 can be traced to other DNA sequences in this sample. The chain joins TRBV27 to TRBJ2-1; D uncertain. This CDR3 region has 11 residues. The V gene's germline CDR1 is MNHEY and CDR2 SMNVEV (reference sequence). Trimming shortened V by 6 bases and J by 4 bases, and 4 bases separated the two germline ends. The CDR3 bases are TGTGCCAGCAGCTTTTACAATGAGCAGTTCTTC. Amino acids: CASSFYNEQFF.

This clone has just a few counts. V gene TRBV13 combines with J gene TRBJ1-3; TRBD1 matches at 9 bases. The CDR3 is 15 amino acids. After removal of 5 bases from V and 2 bases from J, the junction contained 4 bases not matched to a gene. Germline values: CDR1 PRHDT, CDR2 FYEKMQ (reference sequence). This CDR3 reads CASSPWTGAGNTIYF. For the CDR3, the DNA is TGTGCCAGCAGCCCTTGGACAGGGGCTGGAAACACCATATATTTT.

The V and J genes are TRBV5-1 and TRBJ2-5; 10 bases line up with TRBD2. V gave up 6 bases and J gave up 5 bases; unmatched junction bases: 7. Germline V gene data show CDR1 as SGHRS and CDR2 as YFSETQ. The CDR3 consists of 14 residues. CDR3 coding DNA: TGCGCCAGCACAGCGGGGGGGCCTTTGGAGACCCAGTACTTC. This sequence encodes CASTAGGPLETQYF.

V usage is TRBV6-1 and J usage is TRBJ1-5, with no clear D. Between the trimmed V and J ends, which lost 4 bases and 0 bases, there was a span of 7 bases. The V gene's germline CDR1 is MNHNS and CDR2 SASEGT. The CDR3 contains 14 residues. CDR3 coding DNA: TGTGCCAGCAGTGTGGCAGATAGCAATCAGCCCCAGCATTTT. It translates to CASSVADSNQPQHF.

The genes are TRBV28 and TRBJ2-1, with a tentative D call TRBD1 (6 bases). Per germline, CDR1 MDHEN and CDR2 SYDVKM. Trimming removed 3 bases from V and 10 bases from J, with 10 bases in between. The CDR3 runs to 12 residues. CDR3 in DNA: TGTGCCAGCAGTTTTTTCGGGACAGAGCAGTTCTTC. As protein: CASSFFGTEQFF.

The gene calls are TRBV29-1 and TRBJ1-2; 11 nucleotides line up with TRBD1. The germline V gene has CDR1 SQVTM and CDR2 ANQGSEA. The J segment lost 4 bases and the V segment lost 4 bases, leaving 14 bases of the junction unmatched. CDR3 length: 17 amino acids. CDR3 in amino acids: CSVAGGTGGYETYGYTF. Here the CDR3 DNA reads TGCAGCGTTGCGGGCGGGACAGGGGGTTACGAGACCTATGGCTACACCTTC.